These 27 T cell receptor beta chains share one sample of origin, sequenced in a study of cytomegalovirus exposure and HLA in healthy donors. In the PCR, 60 Vbeta and 13 Jbeta primers were used. The protocol was immunoSEQ multiplex PCR, while the TCRdb copy is restricted to in-frame clones and leaves out a portion. This table has some 140,000 clones, roughly 79% appearing once. The specimen was PBMCs. The source is a male donor in good health and CMV-seronegative.

This clone was observed once. V usage is TRBV14 and J usage is TRBJ1-4; D is possibly TRBD1 (5 bases). Trimming pared 1 base from V and 8 bases from J, leaving 14 bases between. Germline lookup yields CDR1 SGHDN and CDR2 FVKESK. The CDR3 runs 15 residues. Here the CDR3 reads CASSQVWGGNEKLFF. The CDR3, as DNA: TGTGCCAGCAGCCAAGTCTGGGGCGGGAACGAAAAACTGTTTTTT.

This clone was detected a few times. The rearrangement links TRBV6-5 to TRBJ1-1, with a tentative D call TRBD1 (5 bases). The CDR3 has 15 residues. From germline, CDR1 is MNHEY and CDR2 SVGAGI. Between the trimmed V and J ends, which lost 0 bases and 1 base, there was a span of 9 bases. DNA for the CDR3: TGTGCCAGCAGTTACTCGGGGCGGAGGAACACTGAAGCTTTCTTT. As protein: CASSYSGRRNTEAFF.

The chain carries TRBV9 and TRBJ2-3; 8 bases fit TRBD1. With 3 bases clipped from V and 1 base from J, the junction kept 1 base outside the gene matches. CDR1 SGDLS and CDR2 YYNGEE come from the germline V gene. There are 14 residues in the CDR3. CDR3 DNA: TGTGCCAGCAGCGAGGACAGGGGCACAGATACGCAGTATTTT. The encoded protein is CASSEDRGTDTQYF. The complete variable domain, with remaining parts taken from reference TRBV9 and TRBJ2-3, reads DSGVTQTPKHLITATGQRVTLRCSPRSGDLSVYWYQQSLDQGLQFLIQYYNGEERAKGNILERFSAQQFPDLHSELNLSSLELGDSALYFCASSEDRGTDTQYFGPGTRLTVL.

This clone was picked up one time. The chain employs TRBV6-5 and TRBJ2-5; 7 bases align to TRBD1. The J call is doubtful: the DNA matches TRBJ2-7 better. Germline V gene lookup returns CDR1 MNHEY and CDR2 SVGAGI. The CDR3 runs to 14 residues. The CDR3 sequence is CASSPDRSPHEQYF. In DNA, the CDR3 is TGTGCCAGCAGTCCGGACAGGTCCCCCCACGAGCAGTACTTC.

The genes are TRBV4-1 and TRBJ2-5; 7 bases agree with TRBD1. The V segment lost 3 bases and the J segment 1 base; nucleotides outside the gene matches: 8. Germline V CDR1 and CDR2: MGHRA, YSYEKL. The CDR3 is made up of 16 amino acids. The CDR3 region is CASSHSGNRGQETQYF. The CDR3 DNA reads as TGCGCCAGCAGCCACTCAGGGAACAGGGGCCAAGAGACCCAGTACTTC.

The rearrangement joins TRBV7-2 to TRBJ1-5, with D perhaps matching TRBD1 (5 bases). The CDR3 totals 18 residues. V lost 5 bases to trimming and J lost 6 bases, with 26 bases between them. The germline V gene has CDR1 SGHTA and CDR2 FQGNSA. The CDR3 DNA reads as TGTGCCAGCAGCCGCTTAGCAGGCCACTTCAGGGATGTTCAGCCCCAGCATTTT. Its translation: CASSRLAGHFRDVQPQHF.

This clone was observed a handful of times. This chain links TRBV10-1 with TRBJ2-1, with D possibly being TRBD1 (6 bases). V lost 9 bases to trimming and J lost 7 bases, with 10 bases between them. The germline gives CDR1 WNHNN, CDR2 SYGVQD (reference sequence). This CDR3 is 11 amino acids long. The CDR3 nucleotides read TGCGCCAGATCCCAGGGGAATGAGCAGTTCTTC. Residues: CARSQGNEQFF.

The sample holds one count of this clone. The chain couples TRBV4-3 to TRBJ2-5, with TRBD2 identical over 14 bases. Losses at the gene ends were 0 bases for V and 6 bases for J; bases not matched to a gene: 6. Looked up from germline, CDR1 is LGHNA and CDR2 is YSLEER. The CDR3 consists of 17 residues. DNA of the CDR3: TGCGCCAGCAGCCAAGAGACTAGCGGGGGGGCAGGGCAGACCCAGTACTTC. Translating gives CASSQETSGGAGQTQYF.

This clone was detected a few times. The chain links TRBV7-9 to TRBJ2-5, with D possibly matching TRBD1 (5 bases). V lost 1 base to trimming and J lost 5 bases, with 11 bases between them. Per the germline V gene, CDR1 is SEHNR and CDR2 is FQNEAQ (reference sequence). This CDR3 has 14 amino acids. The CDR3 nucleotides are TGTGCCAGCAGCTTAGTTCAGGGTCCCGAGACCCAGTACTTC. This gives the protein CASSLVQGPETQYF.

V usage is TRBV6-4 and J usage is TRBJ2-3, with TRBD2 matching over 9 bases. The CDR3 has 16 amino acids. J was trimmed by 6 bases and V by 0 bases; bases with no gene match: 7. CDR1 MRHNA and CDR2 SNTAGT come from the germline V gene. The CDR3 protein is CASSDSFGGGADTQYF. In nucleotides, the CDR3 is TGTGCCAGCAGTGACTCGTTCGGCGGGGGGGCGGATACGCAGTATTTT.

This chain uses TRBV19 with TRBJ1-1, with 11 bases lining up with TRBD1. The CDR3 consists of 14 residues. Trimming removed 5 bases from V and 5 bases from J; junction bases left unmatched: 4. Germline V gene data show CDR1 as LNHDA and CDR2 as SQIVND (reference sequence). Written as DNA, the CDR3 is TGTGCCAGTAGTGGGGGACAGGGGGTGACTGAAGCTTTCTTT. Protein sequence: CASSGGQGVTEAFF.

The chain carries TRBV19 and TRBJ1-4; D ambiguous. Germline CDR1 is LNHDA and CDR2 is SQIVND (reference sequence). Trimming removed 10 bases at V and 7 bases at J, with 7 bases between. This CDR3 region has 10 residues. CDR3 amino acids: CATYSEKLFF. The CDR3 DNA sequence: TGTGCCACCTACAGTGAAAAACTGTTTTTT.

The rearrangement joins TRBV19 to TRBJ1-1; unclear D gene. The V end lost 5 bases, the J end lost 4 bases, and 17 bases lay between the germline ends. This CDR3 has 15 amino acids. The germline V gene has CDR1 LNHDA and CDR2 SQIVND (reference sequence). The chain's CDR3 is CASSSNPLRSTEAFF. The CDR3 nucleotides are TGTGCCAGTAGTTCCAACCCGCTGCGGAGCACTGAAGCTTTCTTT.

This rearrangement joins TRBV30 to TRBJ1-4; D is unresolved. V lost 5 bases to trimming and J lost 3 bases, with 13 bases between them. Germline-derived CDR1 and CDR2 are GTSNPN and SVGIG (reference sequence). This CDR3 is built from 14 residues. CDR3 DNA sequence: TGTGCCTGGGGGAGGAGAAAAGCTAATGAAAAACTGTTTTTT. It encodes CAWGRRKANEKLFF.

The V gene is TRBV4-3, the J gene TRBJ2-7; no clear D gene. Between the trimmed V and J ends, which lost 6 bases and 2 bases, there was a span of 14 bases. In germline, CDR1 is LGHNA, CDR2 YSLEER. The CDR3 totals 14 residues. The CDR3 loop reads CASSPHTTAYEQYF. CDR3 sequence (DNA): TGCGCCAGCAGTCCTCACACCACAGCCTACGAGCAGTACTTC.

Only a few counts were recorded for this clone. The same CDR3 is also encoded by other DNA sequences in this sample. The chain carries TRBV6-1 and TRBJ1-6; D ambiguous. Trimming cost V 4 bases and J 8 bases, with 15 bases left between them. The CDR3 is 15 residues long. The germline V gene encodes CDR1 MNHNS and CDR2 SASEGT. In DNA, the CDR3 is TGTGCCAGCAGTGTACGGAGGGTTACGGATTCACCCCTCCACTTT. Residues: CASSVRRVTDSPLHF.

The chain recombines TRBV7-9 with TRBJ2-3; TRBD2 agrees at 12 bases. The germline gives CDR1 SEHNR, CDR2 FQNEAQ (reference sequence). This CDR3 has 15 residues. J was trimmed by 6 bases and V by 5 bases; bases with no gene match: 6. The DNA for the CDR3 is TGTGCCAGCAGCCCACTAGCGGGGGGCCGGGATACGCAGTATTTT. It encodes CASSPLAGGRDTQYF.

The rearrangement links TRBV7-2 to TRBJ2-7; no reliable D call. This CDR3 spans 14 amino acids. Germline CDR1 reads SGHTA; CDR2 reads FQGNSA. The V end lost 1 base, the J end lost 6 bases, and 13 bases lay between the germline ends. The DNA for the CDR3 is TGTGCCAGCAGCTTAGAGGCAGGAAGGCGCGAGCAGTACTTC. It codes for CASSLEAGRREQYF.

This clone appeared a single time. The chain recombines TRBV7-9 with TRBJ1-2; TRBD1 might be the D (6 bases). Deletions cut 1 base from V and 8 bases from J, with 17 bases between. The CDR3 is 15 residues long. Germline CDR1 SEHNR, CDR2 FQNEAQ (reference sequence). The CDR3 sequence is CASSLDTGPLRGYTF. The CDR3 coding sequence is TGTGCCAGCAGCTTAGATACAGGGCCTCTCAGGGGCTACACCTTC.

The chain links TRBV5-5 to TRBJ1-2, with D possibly matching TRBD1 (5 bases). CDR3 length equals 15 residues. Germline V gene data show CDR1 as SGHKS and CDR2 as YYEKEE (reference sequence). Trimming pared 6 bases from V and 0 bases from J, leaving 15 bases between. The CDR3 sequence: CASTPSGAANYGYTF. DNA of the CDR3: TGTGCCAGCACCCCGAGCGGGGCTGCTAACTATGGCTACACCTTC.

The V call is TRBV27, the J call TRBJ2-7; TRBD1 aligns across 8 bases. The CDR3 length is 15 residues. The trim removed 3 bases at V and 5 bases at J, leaving 9 bases unmatched. Germline V gives CDR1 MNHEY, CDR2 SMNVEV (reference sequence). The CDR3 DNA reads TGTGCCAGCAGTTTGAGTCAAGCAGGGGGCCACGAGCAGTACTTC. It is translated as CASSLSQAGGHEQYF.

CDR3 sequence reads: CASSPTGLPTNEKLFF. CDR3 nucleotide sequence: TGTGCCAGCTCACCGACAGGCCTCCCAACTAATGAAAAACTGTTTTTT. This chain links TRBV18 with TRBJ1-4; D is perhaps TRBD1 (6 bases). Germline V gene lookup returns CDR1 KGHSH and CDR2 LQKENI. There are 16 residues in the CDR3. V was shortened by 3 bases and J by 0 bases, with 11 bases between the two germline ends.

V usage is TRBV7-2 and J usage is TRBJ1-3; a weak D match, TRBD1 (6 bases). V was shortened by 4 bases and J by 4 bases, with 17 bases between the two germline ends. CDR1 and CDR2 from the germline V gene are SGHTA and FQGNSA. The CDR3 loop spans 16 amino acids. This chain's CDR3 is CASSSPPGRGGNTIYF. The CDR3 DNA reads TGTGCCAGCAGCTCCCCCCCGGGCAGGGGCGGAAACACCATATATTTT.

The V and J genes are TRBV2 and TRBJ2-1; D uncertain. The CDR3 loop spans 14 amino acids. The ends were cut back, 7 bases at V and 5 bases at J, with 15 bases in the middle. Germline-derived CDR1 and CDR2 are SNHLY and FYNNEI. DNA of the CDR3: TGTGCCAGCACGTCCCTGAGGAATAACAATGAGCAGTTCTTC. Its translation: CASTSLRNNNEQFF.

V and J are TRBV9 and TRBJ2-7, with D maybe TRBD2 (5 bases). Germline V lookup: CDR1 SGDLS, CDR2 YYNGEE. V shed 3 bases and J shed 2 bases, with 12 bases lying between them. CDR3 length equals 14 residues. CDR3 sequence (DNA): TGTGCCAGCAGCGACACCGAGGGCCCCTACGAGCAGTACTTC. Translating gives CASSDTEGPYEQYF.

The count of this clone is one. The chain has TRBV14 and TRBJ1-2; D is uncertain. CDR1 SGHDN and CDR2 FVKESK come from the germline V gene. The length of the CDR3 is 12 residues. V lost 2 bases and J lost 4, with 5 bases in between. Here the CDR3 reads CASSQSLYGYTF. CDR3 DNA: TGTGCCAGCAGCCAAAGCCTCTATGGCTACACCTTC.

This rearrangement joins TRBV5-6 to TRBJ1-3; D unresolved. The CDR3 sequence is 16 residues long. V was trimmed by 0 bases and J by 2 bases, leaving 12 bases between them. The germline gives CDR1 SGHDT, CDR2 YYEEEE. As DNA, the CDR3 is TGTGCCAGCAGCTTGGCTGGAGGATATCCTGGAAACACCATATATTTT. Translated: CASSLAGGYPGNTIYF.